This T cell receptor beta chain was observed in a study of blood T cell repertoires in COVID-19. Overall study: Donors in the United States, Italy and Spain gave samples during acute or convalescent COVID-19. T cells, B-cell-depleted T cells, or PBMCs provided the cDNA or gDNA that served as material.

Authors' methods: Reference gene primer amplification in the assay estimated nucleated cell counts. The assay was immunoSEQ multiplex PCR, and TCRdb's table has in-frame clones only and misses some. The V and J calls and clone size are taken from that table; D and trimming were inferred from the DNA. Altogether about 480,000 clones are present, 88% being singletons, with the ten largest covering approximately 12%. Enrollment of patients from Seattle took place during active infection, with longitudinal follow-up. CDR3 length: 15 residues. V lost 1 base to trimming and J lost 0 bases, with 7 bases between them. CDR1 and CDR2 (germline): SGHRS, YFSETQ.

The sample taken for sequencing was peripheral blood. The TCR was taken from a woman in her forties or fifties with COVID-19, enrolled during active disease. The chain carries TRBV5-1 and TRBJ1-4; D is unresolved. CDR3: CASSLFSATNEKLFF. Written as DNA, the CDR3 is TGCGCCAGCAGCTTGTTCTCCGCAACTAATGAAAAACTGTTTTTT.